A single sample gave rise to the 32 T cell receptor beta chains below, sequenced in a study of OX40 agonist ivuxolimab in advanced cancers. Generated by immunoSEQ multiplex PCR, the TCRdb table keeps only in-frame clones and is missing some. The sample consists of approximately 28,000 clones, roughly 83% of them appearing once. This specimen consisted of CD4+ or CD8+ T cells sorted from blood, obtained in a trial of the OX40 agonist ivuxolimab. These receptors all stem from an adult with an advanced solid tumor such as melanoma, head and neck, liver or kidney cancer.

This clone was seen more than once but under ten times. V and J are TRBV7-9 and TRBJ1-2; D is unresolved. Germline V gives CDR1 SEHNR, CDR2 FQNEAQ (reference sequence). The V end was cut by 4 bases, the J end by 0 bases, with 6 bases between. The CDR3 length is 13 residues. The CDR3 loop reads CASSSPTNYGYTF. Here the CDR3 DNA reads TGTGCCAGCAGCTCTCCGACTAACTATGGCTACACCTTC.

This chain uses TRBV7-2 with TRBJ1-4, with 7 bases fitting TRBD1. With 5 bases clipped from V and 3 bases from J, the junction kept 6 bases outside the gene matches. The CDR3 consists of 15 residues. Germline CDR1 is SGHTA and CDR2 is FQGNSA. The CDR3, as DNA: TGTGCCAGCAGCGGATACAGGGGCCCTAATGAAAAACTGTTTTTT. Protein sequence: CASSGYRGPNEKLFF.

The chain has TRBV23-1 and TRBJ2-1; 11 bases align to TRBD2. TRBV23-1 carries the ORF label, with uncertain function. V was clipped by 0 bases and J by 7 bases; unmatched bases: 5. The CDR3 has 16 amino acids. The CDR3 sequence: CASSQSLAGDLNEQFF. The CDR3 DNA follows: TGCGCCAGCAGTCAATCACTAGCGGGAGACCTTAATGAGCAGTTCTTC.

This clone was seen once. The rearrangement uses TRBV4-1 and TRBJ2-7; possibly TRBD1 for D (6 bases). The CDR3 covers 14 residues. CDR1 and CDR2 (germline): MGHRA, YSYEKL. Trimming left V 2 bases short and J 6 bases short, with 14 bases between. The CDR3 spells CASSQLQGVGEQYF. In DNA, the CDR3 is TGCGCCAGCAGCCAATTACAGGGAGTCGGCGAGCAGTACTTC.

The chain joins TRBV19 to TRBJ2-7; maybe TRBD2 (5 bases). V was pared by 6 bases and J by 0 bases, with 12 bases between. In germline, CDR1 is LNHDA, CDR2 SQIVND (reference sequence). The CDR3 totals 14 residues. The CDR3 sequence: CASSLDWNSYEQYF. DNA for the CDR3: TGTGCCAGTAGCTTGGACTGGAACTCCTACGAGCAGTACTTC.

This clone was detected only once. The rearrangement uses TRBV7-2 and TRBJ2-1; 11 bases align to TRBD2. The CDR3 has 18 amino acids. J was trimmed by 4 bases and V by 2 bases; bases with no gene match: 10. Germline V gives CDR1 SGHTA, CDR2 FQGNSA. This CDR3 is CASSLPLLTSGGYNEQFF. CDR3 nucleotide sequence: TGTGCCAGCAGCTTACCCCTCCTTACTAGCGGGGGATACAATGAGCAGTTCTTC.

The CDR3 DNA is TGCGCCAGCAGCCAAGATGAAGGGGCTGGAAACACCATATATTTT. As protein: CASSQDEGAGNTIYF. The chain couples TRBV4-3 to TRBJ1-3; maybe TRBD1 (5 bases). From germline, CDR1 is LGHNA and CDR2 YSLEER. V shed 0 bases and J shed 2 bases, with 8 bases lying between them. The CDR3 is made up of 15 amino acids.

The chain is built from TRBV19 and TRBJ1-5, with D possibly being TRBD1 (6 bases). Germline assignment: CDR1 LNHDA and CDR2 SQIVND (reference sequence). V dropped 5 bases and J dropped 5 bases, with 10 bases sitting between them. This CDR3 is built from 13 residues. The CDR3 region is CASSPWGHQPQHF. The CDR3 DNA follows: TGTGCCAGTAGTCCTTGGGGGCATCAGCCCCAGCATTTT.

This clone has just one count. This sequence joins TRBV7-8 and TRBJ2-7, with 9 bases lining up with TRBD1. V shed 3 bases, J shed 0 bases, and the junction held 9 bases outside the gene matches. CDR1 and CDR2 (germline): SGHVS, FQNEAQ. The CDR3 runs 17 residues. The CDR3 is CASSFPRTGASSYEQYF. CDR3 nucleotides: TGTGCCAGCAGCTTTCCTCGGACAGGGGCGAGCTCCTACGAGCAGTACTTC.

The chain uses TRBV28 and TRBJ1-5; the D is unclear. Looked up from germline, CDR1 is MDHEN and CDR2 is SYDVKM. V dropped 5 bases and J dropped 3 bases, with 14 bases sitting between them. There are 15 residues in the CDR3. The CDR3 loop is CASSPERSDNQPQHF. CDR3 DNA: TGTGCCAGCAGTCCAGAGAGAAGCGACAATCAGCCCCAGCATTTT.

The J gene is TRBJ2-7, the V gene TRBV27, with D perhaps matching TRBD1 (6 bases). Germline V gives CDR1 MNHEY, CDR2 SMNVEV (reference sequence). The CDR3 is made up of 13 amino acids. Trimming shortened V by 9 bases and J by 0 bases, and 12 bases separated the two germline ends. In DNA, the CDR3 is TGTGCCAGTGGGGGCGGGTCCTCCTACGAGCAGTACTTC. Amino acid sequence: CASGGGSSYEQYF.

This clone was picked up a small number of times. The rearrangement joins TRBV9 to TRBJ2-3; tentatively, D is TRBD1 (5 bases). This CDR3 spans 16 amino acids. Germline CDR1 reads SGDLS; CDR2 reads YYNGEE. V lost 0 bases and J lost 3, with 14 bases in between. The CDR3 loop reads CASSVGTGQGTDTQYF. The CDR3 coding sequence is TGTGCCAGCAGCGTAGGTACAGGTCAAGGGACAGATACGCAGTATTTT.

The genes are TRBV6-5 and TRBJ2-5, with D possibly matching TRBD2 (6 bases). This CDR3 has 13 amino acids. The germline gives CDR1 MNHEY, CDR2 SVGAGI. The germline V and J ends were trimmed by 10 bases and 1 base, with 13 bases remaining between them. CDR3 bases: TGTGCCACCTTAACCGGGGGCCAAGAGACCCAGTACTTC. This translates into CATLTGGQETQYF.

Points on this clone: The same CDR3 is also encoded by other DNA sequences in this sample. The V gene is TRBV19, the J gene TRBJ1-1; D call uncertain. The V gene lost 3 bases and the J gene lost 0 bases, with 5 bases spanning the gap. This CDR3 has 13 amino acids. Germline assignment: CDR1 LNHDA and CDR2 SQIVND (reference sequence). Here the CDR3 DNA reads TGTGCCAGTAGTATTTCGTTGAACACTGAAGCTTTCTTT. This encodes CASSISLNTEAFF.

The CDR3 DNA sequence: TGTGCCAGTACCCTTACGGCGAGCAGCTACGAGCAGTACTTC. Its translation: CASTLTASSYEQYF. The chain carries TRBV19 and TRBJ2-7; no firm D call. The length of the CDR3 is 14 residues. V lost 7 bases and J 3 bases, leaving 16 bases between the germline ends. From germline, CDR1 is LNHDA and CDR2 SQIVND (reference sequence).

This clone was counted a single time. The chain is built from TRBV27 and TRBJ2-5, with D perhaps matching TRBD1 or TRBD2 (5 bases each). The CDR3 has 13 amino acids. The germline CDR1 and CDR2 sequences are MNHEY and SMNVEV (reference sequence). V was cut by 5 bases and J by 4 bases, with 11 bases left in between. CDR3 DNA sequence: TGTGCCAGCAGTCTCGGGGCCGGAGAGACCCAGTACTTC. This gives the protein CASSLGAGETQYF.

This rearrangement joins TRBV6-1 to TRBJ2-1; no firm D call. Trimming left V 6 bases short and J 6 bases short, with 6 bases between. This CDR3 region has 11 residues. CDR1 and CDR2 from the germline V gene are MNHNS and SASEGT. The CDR3 spells CASRQSNEQFF. CDR3 nucleotide sequence: TGTGCCAGCAGACAAAGCAATGAGCAGTTCTTC.

This clone was observed a single time. The chain employs TRBV5-6 and TRBJ2-3; D remains unclear. The CDR3 is made up of 12 amino acids. Trimming took 2 bases from V and 2 from J, leaving 3 bases between them. Germline assignment: CDR1 SGHDT and CDR2 YYEEEE. CDR3 bases: TGTGCCAGCAGCTTCGCCACAGATACGCAGTATTTT. This sequence encodes CASSFATDTQYF.

The rearrangement links TRBV13 to TRBJ2-3; D tentatively fits TRBD1 or TRBD2 (6 bases each). The CDR3 extends over 18 amino acids. Germline V gene lookup returns CDR1 PRHDT and CDR2 FYEKMQ (reference sequence). The germline V and J ends were trimmed by 5 bases and 0 bases, with 21 bases remaining between them. CDR3 protein: CASSPAPGAAPSTDTQYF. The DNA of the CDR3 is TGTGCCAGCAGCCCCGCCCCGGGGGCGGCTCCTAGCACAGATACGCAGTATTTT.

The chain recombines TRBV19 with TRBJ2-7; D assignment may be TRBD1 or TRBD2 (6 bases each). CDR3 size: 14 residues. The V end was cut by 3 bases, the J end by 4 bases, with 13 bases between. Germline values: CDR1 LNHDA, CDR2 SQIVND (reference sequence). The CDR3 region is CASSIGGTRYEQYF. The DNA of the CDR3 is TGTGCCAGTAGTATCGGGGGCACAAGATACGAGCAGTACTTC.

The chain carries TRBV7-2 and TRBJ2-7; D possibly matches TRBD1 or TRBD2 (5 bases each). V was trimmed by 0 bases and J by 2 bases, leaving 11 bases between them. CDR1 SGHTA and CDR2 FQGNSA come from the germline V gene. The CDR3 is 15 residues long. The CDR3 region has the DNA TGTGCCAGCAGCTTAGCATGGGGACGGCCCTACGAGCAGTACTTC. Translating gives CASSLAWGRPYEQYF.

The V gene is TRBV7-2, the J gene TRBJ2-7, with D perhaps matching TRBD2 (6 bases). The CDR3 contains 14 residues. The V and J ends lost 4 bases and 5 bases respectively, with 15 bases between them. Looked up from germline, CDR1 is SGHTA and CDR2 is FQGNSA. CDR3 nucleotides: TGTGCCAGCAGCTCTTTCGGGAGTGGAAACGAGCAGTACTTC. Protein sequence: CASSSFGSGNEQYF.

The rearrangement uses TRBV25-1 and TRBJ1-1; D not resolved. V lost 6 bases and J lost 0, with 14 bases in between. Germline CDR1 is MGHDK and CDR2 is SYGVNS. This CDR3 has 15 residues. CDR3 in DNA: TGTGCCAGCAGCTTGTCTCTGGGAATGAACACTGAAGCTTTCTTT. Residues: CASSLSLGMNTEAFF.

The rearrangement links TRBV9 to TRBJ2-7; 9 bases align to TRBD1. The V and J ends lost 4 bases and 4 bases, in that order; junction bases with no gene match: 6. Germline CDR1 is SGDLS and CDR2 is YYNGEE. This CDR3 is built from 14 residues. The CDR3 is CASSSGQGAYEQYF. CDR3 sequence (DNA): TGTGCCAGCAGCTCGGGACAGGGAGCGTACGAGCAGTACTTC.

In DNA form, the CDR3 reads TGTGCCAGCAGCCCAGAGGGGGGCTTGAACACTGAAGCTTTCTTT. Translation gives CASSPEGGLNTEAFF. The rearrangement uses TRBV5-8 and TRBJ1-1; D may be TRBD1 (6 bases). CDR3 length: 15 amino acids. V was shortened by 4 bases and J by 0 bases, with 13 bases between the two germline ends. CDR1 is SGHTS, CDR2 YDEGEE, per germline.

This chain uses TRBV28 with TRBJ2-5; TRBD1 or TRBD2 may be the D gene (5 bases each). CDR1 is MDHEN, CDR2 SYDVKM, per germline. With 10 bases removed from V and 5 bases from J, the gap between germline ends came to 11 bases. The CDR3 runs 11 residues. CDR3 sequence reads: CATGWGETQYF. CDR3 sequence (DNA): TGTGCCACAGGTTGGGGGGAGACCCAGTACTTC.

This chain uses TRBV4-2 with TRBJ2-7, with 7 bases identical to TRBD1. Looked up from germline, CDR1 is LGHNA and CDR2 is YNFKEQ. The trim removed 0 bases at V and 1 base at J, leaving 15 bases unmatched. The CDR3 has 19 residues. The CDR3 DNA reads TGTGCCAGCAGCCAAGATATCTCGTCCGGGACAGCACTTTCCTACGAGCAGTACTTC. Its translation is CASSQDISSGTALSYEQYF.

This chain uses TRBV11-2 with TRBJ1-1; D gene unclear. V shed 2 bases and J shed 4 bases, with 8 bases lying between them. The CDR3 is 13 residues long. Germline values: CDR1 SGHAT, CDR2 FQNNGV. In DNA, the CDR3 is TGTGCCAGCAGCTTAAGTATTGGCACTGAAGCTTTCTTT. Residues: CASSLSIGTEAFF. Full variable domain (remainder filled in from reference TRBV11-2 and TRBJ1-1): EAGVAQSPRYKIIEKRQSVAFWCNPISGHATLYWYQQILGQGPKLLIQFQNNGVVDDSQLPKDRFSAERLKGVDSTLKIQPAKLEDSAVYLCASSLSIGTEAFFGQGTRLTVV.

The rearrangement joins TRBV19 to TRBJ1-1; D is undetermined. Looked up from germline, CDR1 is LNHDA and CDR2 is SQIVND (reference sequence). The V end was cut by 7 bases, the J end by 5 bases, with 17 bases between. The CDR3 consists of 14 residues. The CDR3 nucleotides are TGTGCCAGTACCGGAGGGCCCTGGGGTACTGAAGCTTTCTTT. It is translated as CASTGGPWGTEAFF.

The table lists this clone with a count of one. The CDR3 is CASSQLAGGKETQYF. For the CDR3, the DNA is TGCGCCAGCAGCCAGCTAGCGGGGGGTAAAGAGACCCAGTACTTC. J is TRBJ2-5 and V is TRBV4-1, with 11 bases lining up with TRBD2. Germline CDR1 reads MGHRA; CDR2 reads YSYEKL. J gave up 3 bases and V 3 bases, and 3 bases lay outside the gene matches. The CDR3 covers 15 residues.

V gene TRBV19 combines with J gene TRBJ1-4; D is perhaps TRBD1 (6 bases). The CDR3 length is 14 residues. CDR1 and CDR2 (germline): LNHDA, SQIVND (reference sequence). V lost 5 bases and J lost 10, with 17 bases in between. For the CDR3, the DNA is TGTGCCAGTAGTCACAGGGCGCCTTTAGGAAAACTGTTTTTT. It yields the protein CASSHRAPLGKLFF.

CDR3 protein: CASSFWGPGEAFF. The CDR3 bases are TGTGCCAGCAGCTTCTGGGGGCCGGGTGAAGCTTTCTTT. J is TRBJ1-1 and V is TRBV5-6, with D perhaps matching TRBD1 (6 bases). The germline V gene encodes CDR1 SGHDT and CDR2 YYEEEE. The CDR3 extends over 13 amino acids. Trimming removed 2 bases from V and 7 bases from J, with 12 bases in between.